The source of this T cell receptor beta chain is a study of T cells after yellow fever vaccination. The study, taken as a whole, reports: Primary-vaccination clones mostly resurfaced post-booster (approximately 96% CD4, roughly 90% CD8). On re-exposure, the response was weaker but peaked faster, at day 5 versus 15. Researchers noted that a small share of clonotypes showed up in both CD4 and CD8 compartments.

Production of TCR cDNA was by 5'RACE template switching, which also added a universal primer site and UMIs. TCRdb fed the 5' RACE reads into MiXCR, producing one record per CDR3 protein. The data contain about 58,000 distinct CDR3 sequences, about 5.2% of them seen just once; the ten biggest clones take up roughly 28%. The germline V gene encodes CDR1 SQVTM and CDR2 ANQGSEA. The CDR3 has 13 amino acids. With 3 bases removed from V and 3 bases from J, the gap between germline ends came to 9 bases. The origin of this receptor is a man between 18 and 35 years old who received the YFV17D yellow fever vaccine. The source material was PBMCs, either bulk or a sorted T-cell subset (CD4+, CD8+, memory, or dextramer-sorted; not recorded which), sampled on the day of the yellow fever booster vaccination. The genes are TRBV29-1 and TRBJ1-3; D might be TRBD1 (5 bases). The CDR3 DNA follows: TGCAGCGTTGACCAGGGCCTTGGAAACACCATATATTTT. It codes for CSVDQGLGNTIYF.